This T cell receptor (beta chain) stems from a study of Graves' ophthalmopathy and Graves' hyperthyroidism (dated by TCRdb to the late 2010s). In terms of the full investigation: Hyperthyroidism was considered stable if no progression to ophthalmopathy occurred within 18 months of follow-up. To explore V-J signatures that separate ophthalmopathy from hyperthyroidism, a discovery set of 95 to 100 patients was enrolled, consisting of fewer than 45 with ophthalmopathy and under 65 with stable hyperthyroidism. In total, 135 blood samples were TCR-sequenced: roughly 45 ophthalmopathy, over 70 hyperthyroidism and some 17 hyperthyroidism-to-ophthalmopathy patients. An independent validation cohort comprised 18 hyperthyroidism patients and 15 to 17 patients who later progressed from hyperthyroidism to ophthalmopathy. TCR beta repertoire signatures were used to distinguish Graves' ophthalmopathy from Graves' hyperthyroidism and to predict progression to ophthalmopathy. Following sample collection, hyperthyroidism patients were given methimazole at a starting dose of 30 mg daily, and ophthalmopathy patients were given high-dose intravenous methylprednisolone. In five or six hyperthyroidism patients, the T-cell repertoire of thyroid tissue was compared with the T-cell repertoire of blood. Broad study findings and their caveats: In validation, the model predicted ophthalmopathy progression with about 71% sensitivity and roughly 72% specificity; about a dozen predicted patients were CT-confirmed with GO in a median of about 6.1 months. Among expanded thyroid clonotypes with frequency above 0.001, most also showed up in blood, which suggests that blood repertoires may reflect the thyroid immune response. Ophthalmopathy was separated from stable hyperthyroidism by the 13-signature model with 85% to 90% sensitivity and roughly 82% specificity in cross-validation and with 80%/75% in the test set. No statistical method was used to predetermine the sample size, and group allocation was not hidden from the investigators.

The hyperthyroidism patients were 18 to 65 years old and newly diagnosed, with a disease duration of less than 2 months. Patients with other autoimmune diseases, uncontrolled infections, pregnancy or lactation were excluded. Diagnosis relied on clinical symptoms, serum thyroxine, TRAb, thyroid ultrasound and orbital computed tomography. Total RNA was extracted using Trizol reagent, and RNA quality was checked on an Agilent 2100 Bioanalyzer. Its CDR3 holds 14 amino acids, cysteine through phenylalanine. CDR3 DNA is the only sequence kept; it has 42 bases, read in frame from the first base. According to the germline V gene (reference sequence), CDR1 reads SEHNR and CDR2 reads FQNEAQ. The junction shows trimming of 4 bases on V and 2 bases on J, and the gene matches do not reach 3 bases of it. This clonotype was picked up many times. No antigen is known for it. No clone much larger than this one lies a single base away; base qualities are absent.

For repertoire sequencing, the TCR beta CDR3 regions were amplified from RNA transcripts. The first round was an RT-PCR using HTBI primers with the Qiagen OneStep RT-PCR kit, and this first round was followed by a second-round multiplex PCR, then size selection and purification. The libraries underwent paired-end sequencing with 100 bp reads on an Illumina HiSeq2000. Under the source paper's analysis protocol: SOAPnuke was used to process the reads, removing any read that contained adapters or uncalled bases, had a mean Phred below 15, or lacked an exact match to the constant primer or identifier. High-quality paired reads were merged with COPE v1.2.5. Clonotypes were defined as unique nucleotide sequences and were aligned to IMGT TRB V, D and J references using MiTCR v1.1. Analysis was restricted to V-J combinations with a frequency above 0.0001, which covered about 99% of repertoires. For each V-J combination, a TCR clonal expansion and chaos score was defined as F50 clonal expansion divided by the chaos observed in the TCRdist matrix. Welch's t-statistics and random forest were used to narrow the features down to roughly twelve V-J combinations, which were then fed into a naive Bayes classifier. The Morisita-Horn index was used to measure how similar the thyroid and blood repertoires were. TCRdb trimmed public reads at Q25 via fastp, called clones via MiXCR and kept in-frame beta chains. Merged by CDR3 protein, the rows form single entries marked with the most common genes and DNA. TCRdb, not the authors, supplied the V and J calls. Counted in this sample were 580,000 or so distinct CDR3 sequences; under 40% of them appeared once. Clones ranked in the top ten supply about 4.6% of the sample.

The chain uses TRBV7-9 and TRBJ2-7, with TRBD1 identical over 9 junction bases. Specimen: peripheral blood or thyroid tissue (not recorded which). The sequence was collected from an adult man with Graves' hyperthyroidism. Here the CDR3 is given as CASSSRDRAYEQYF. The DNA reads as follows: TGTGCCAGCAGCTCACGGGACAGGGCCTACGAGCAGTACTTC.